This TCR beta chain was recorded in a study of OX40 agonist ivuxolimab in advanced cancers. Whole-study findings and limits: In the 0.1 to 3.0 mg/kg range, CD4+ and CD8+ blood T cells had expanded clonally by week 6. Partial responders at 0.1-3.0 mg/kg showed near-lowest clonal expansion.

Sequencing was performed with immunoSEQ multiplex PCR; in TCRdb, only in-frame clones are kept and a portion is missing. The repertoire holds tens of thousands of clones, with around 90% as singletons. Points on this clone: Its antigen is undetermined.

V was cut by 5 bases and J by 8 bases, with 10 bases left in between. The CDR3 contains 12 residues. Germline loops: CDR1 SGHRS, CDR2 YFSETQ. The sampling schedule covered blood at baseline, cycle 4 day 1, and cycle 7 day 1. The gene calls are TRBV5-1 and TRBJ1-4; no clear D gene. This material consisted of CD4+ or CD8+ T cells sorted from blood, taken in a trial of the OX40 agonist ivuxolimab. The TCR comes from an adult with an advanced solid tumor such as melanoma, head and neck, liver or kidney cancer. The CDR3 loop reads CASRWGEEKLFF. The DNA of the CDR3 is TGCGCCAGCAGGTGGGGAGAGGAAAAACTGTTTTTT.